The 27 T cell receptor beta chains in this list originate from one sample, sequenced in a study of cytomegalovirus exposure and HLA in healthy donors. Use of 60 Vbeta and 13 Jbeta primers characterized the PCR. This table comes from immunoSEQ multiplex PCR, and its TCRdb copy is limited to in-frame clones, with some not included. The data show approximately 110,000 clones, around three quarters seen once. Sequences were obtained from PBMCs. Receptor source: a man in his forties or fifties in good health and CMV-seronegative.

The chain uses TRBV6-1 and TRBJ1-1; D possibly corresponds to TRBD1 (5 bases). The CDR3 has 13 residues. Germline V gives CDR1 MNHNS, CDR2 SASEGT. Trimming stripped 4 bases from V and 4 bases from J, with 10 bases between. The CDR3 DNA is TGTGCCAGCAGTGGTGACAGACTCACTGAAGCTTTCTTT. This codes for CASSGDRLTEAFF.

CDR3 protein: CASSFNRNGGSGANVLTF. CDR3 nucleotide sequence: TGTGCCAGCAGCTTTAACAGGAACGGGGGGTCTGGGGCCAACGTCCTGACTTTC. This rearrangement joins TRBV9 to TRBJ2-6; 7 bases are a match to TRBD2. Germline V gene data show CDR1 as SGDLS and CDR2 as YYNGEE. With 4 bases clipped from V and 1 base from J, the junction kept 11 bases outside the gene matches. The CDR3 has 18 amino acids.

The rearrangement joins TRBV5-6 to TRBJ1-2, with 8 positions matching TRBD1. The CDR3 consists of 16 residues. The V gene's germline CDR1 is SGHDT and CDR2 YYEEEE. V shed 2 bases and J 1 base; nucleotides not matched to a gene: 7. CDR3 nucleotide sequence: TGTGCCAGCAGCTTCCACAGACAGGGGATTAACTATGGCTACACCTTC. This sequence encodes CASSFHRQGINYGYTF.

This clone was recorded once. J is TRBJ2-3 and V is TRBV9; D unclear. Trimming removed 3 bases from V and 2 bases from J, with 13 bases in between. The CDR3 is made up of 15 amino acids. Germline V gives CDR1 SGDLS, CDR2 YYNGEE. Written as DNA, the CDR3 is TGTGCCAGCAGCGCACTTCTTAGTGTCACAGATACGCAGTATTTT. Residues: CASSALLSVTDTQYF.

The chain carries TRBV2 and TRBJ2-3, with 8 bases that match TRBD2. CDR1 and CDR2 from the germline V gene are SNHLY and FYNNEI. V was clipped by 4 bases and J by 5 bases; unmatched bases: 5. The CDR3 contains 14 residues. Here the CDR3 reads CASSVYGGGDTQYF. The CDR3 DNA is TGTGCCAGCAGTGTATACGGGGGGGGAGATACGCAGTATTTT.

The chain is built from TRBV4-3 and TRBJ2-7, with TRBD1 identical over 10 bases. The CDR3 loop spans 17 amino acids. Per the germline V gene, CDR1 is LGHNA and CDR2 is YSLEER. Trimming cost V 0 bases and J 4 bases; bases outside gene matches: 9. The CDR3: CASSQEGGGTGAYEQYF. The CDR3 DNA follows: TGCGCCAGCAGCCAAGAAGGCGGTGGGACAGGGGCGTACGAGCAGTACTTC.

Only one count was recorded for this clone. The J gene is TRBJ1-3, the V gene TRBV7-2, with 8 bases lining up with TRBD1. The CDR3 length is 14 residues. Trimming took 5 bases from V and 3 from J; bases not matched to a gene: 3. The germline V gene encodes CDR1 SGHTA and CDR2 FQGNSA. The CDR3 bases are TGTGCCAGCAGCGCAGGGGGCGGTGGAAACACCATATATTTT. Translated: CASSAGGGGNTIYF.

The V and J genes are TRBV28 and TRBJ1-1, with 8 bases that match TRBD1. Looked up from germline, CDR1 is MDHEN and CDR2 is SYDVKM. The V and J ends lost 3 bases and 5 bases, in that order; junction bases with no gene match: 2. The CDR3 is 13 amino acids. The CDR3: CASSLRQGTEAFF. The DNA of the CDR3 is TGTGCCAGCAGTTTGAGACAGGGGACTGAAGCTTTCTTT.

This sequence joins TRBV7-9 and TRBJ2-2; D is possibly TRBD1 (6 bases). Germline CDR1 and CDR2: SEHNR and FQNEAQ (reference sequence). The ends were cut back, 6 bases at V and 4 bases at J, with 12 bases in the middle. This CDR3 spans 14 amino acids. The CDR3 region is CASRGTPLTGELFF. For the CDR3, the DNA is TGTGCCAGCAGGGGGACACCCCTCACCGGGGAGCTGTTTTTT.

The CDR3 DNA follows: TGTGCCAGCAGCCAACAGGGTTCAATTTATAGCAATCAGCCCCAGCATTTT. Translation: CASSQQGSIYSNQPQHF. The rearrangement links TRBV4-2 to TRBJ1-5; possible D gene TRBD1, 5 bases. CDR3 size: 17 residues. Germline CDR1 LGHNA, CDR2 YNFKEQ. Trimming cost V 2 bases and J 0 bases, with 14 bases left between them.

The V call is TRBV7-2, the J call TRBJ2-3; D is possibly TRBD2 (5 bases). Germline-derived CDR1 and CDR2 are SGHTA and FQGNSA. The CDR3 contains 13 residues. Trimming pared 5 bases from V and 4 bases from J, leaving 10 bases between. CDR3 protein: CASSPWRADTQYF. The CDR3 DNA is TGTGCCAGCAGCCCATGGCGGGCAGATACGCAGTATTTT. The complete variable domain, with remaining parts taken from reference TRBV7-2 and TRBJ2-3, reads GAGVSQSPSNKVTEKGKDVELRCDPISGHTALYWYRQSLGQGLEFLIYFQGNSAPDKSGLPSDRFSAERTGGSVSTLTIQRTQQEDSAVYLCASSPWRADTQYFGPGTRLTVL.

The chain uses TRBV30 and TRBJ2-2; D is uncertain. Germline CDR1 is GTSNPN and CDR2 is SVGIG (reference sequence). Trimming cost V 1 base and J 11 bases, with 8 bases left between them. CDR3 length equals 11 residues. CDR3 sequence reads: CAWSDAHELFF. DNA of the CDR3: TGTGCCTGGAGTGACGCGCATGAGCTGTTTTTT.

This clone was detected only a few times. This chain joins TRBV5-6 and TRBJ2-7, with a possible D match to TRBD2 (5 bases). The V gene lost 4 bases and the J gene lost 5 bases, with 19 bases spanning the gap. Germline V gives CDR1 SGHDT, CDR2 YYEEEE. CDR3 length equals 15 residues. The chain's CDR3 is CASSPSIGVRHEQYF. The CDR3 DNA sequence: TGTGCCAGCAGCCCCTCGATCGGGGTTCGCCACGAGCAGTACTTC.

V gene TRBV4-3 combines with J gene TRBJ1-1; D is undetermined. The germline CDR1 and CDR2 sequences are LGHNA and YSLEER. This CDR3 comprises 15 residues. V shed 0 bases and J shed 5 bases, with 13 bases lying between them. The CDR3 nucleotides read TGCGCCAGCAGCCAAGATGGCAGGTCCAATACTGAAGCTTTCTTT. Amino acid sequence: CASSQDGRSNTEAFF.

This clone showed up just a few times. This rearrangement joins TRBV4-1 to TRBJ1-2, with 7 bases lining up with TRBD1. The CDR3 covers 15 residues. Trimming took 4 bases from V and 4 from J; bases not matched to a gene: 9. CDR1 is MGHRA and CDR2 is YSYEKL in the germline V gene. This CDR3 is CASSPQGSNPYGYTF. The CDR3 region has the DNA TGCGCCAGCAGCCCACAGGGGAGCAACCCCTATGGCTACACCTTC.

The chain has TRBV7-8 and TRBJ2-5; D remains ambiguous. The CDR3 totals 12 residues. V was clipped by 5 bases and J by 5 bases, with 9 bases between them. From germline, CDR1 is SGHVS and CDR2 FQNEAQ. This CDR3 reads CASSPLVETQYF. DNA of the CDR3: TGTGCCAGCAGCCCCCTAGTGGAGACCCAGTACTTC.

The chain carries TRBV10-3 and TRBJ2-7; 9 bases match TRBD1. The length of the CDR3 is 14 residues. Trimming cost V 4 bases and J 3 bases; bases outside gene matches: 4. Germline CDR1 reads ENHRY; CDR2 reads SYGVKD. The CDR3 coding sequence is TGTGCCATCAGTGTGGACAGGGGAGACTACGAGCAGTACTTC. Translating it yields CAISVDRGDYEQYF.

The chain carries TRBV7-3 and TRBJ1-1; 8 nucleotides agree with TRBD1. Germline V gives CDR1 SGHTA, CDR2 FQGTGA. The CDR3 loop spans 16 amino acids. Losses at the gene ends were 1 base for V and 5 bases for J; bases not matched to a gene: 9. This CDR3 is CASSLRTVDRGTEAFF. The DNA of the CDR3 is TGTGCCAGCAGCTTAAGAACAGTCGACAGGGGAACTGAAGCTTTCTTT.

This clone was seen only a few times. The chain employs TRBV28 and TRBJ1-2; the D gene is possibly TRBD1 (5 bases). V shed 4 bases and J shed 6 bases, with 15 bases lying between them. Germline lookup yields CDR1 MDHEN and CDR2 SYDVKM. The length of the CDR3 is 14 residues. The CDR3 loop reads CASSSYGHSDGYTF. DNA of the CDR3: TGTGCCAGCAGTTCCTATGGACATTCTGATGGCTACACCTTC.

The chain has TRBV19 and TRBJ1-3; D is unclear. The germline CDR1 and CDR2 sequences are LNHDA and SQIVND (reference sequence). This CDR3 has 13 amino acids. The ends were cut back, 4 bases at V and 2 bases at J, with 6 bases in the middle. The CDR3 loop reads CASSNSAGNTIYF. CDR3 DNA: TGTGCCAGTAGTAATTCAGCTGGAAACACCATATATTTT.

The chain is built from TRBV19 and TRBJ1-2, with 8 positions matching TRBD1. This CDR3 is 14 amino acids long. Germline V gene sequence: CDR1 LNHDA, CDR2 SQIVND (reference sequence). The J segment lost 3 bases and the V segment lost 4 bases, leaving 4 bases of the junction unmatched. The CDR3 spells CASSTQGAHYGYTF. In DNA form, the CDR3 reads TGTGCCAGTAGTACCCAGGGGGCTCACTATGGCTACACCTTC.

V is TRBV9 and J is TRBJ1-1; TRBD1 might be the D (6 bases). The CDR3 extends over 12 amino acids. Trimming pared 3 bases from V and 8 bases from J, leaving 11 bases between. The V gene's germline CDR1 is SGDLS and CDR2 YYNGEE. Here the CDR3 DNA reads TGTGCCAGCAGCGCAGGGGAGGGGGAAGCTTTCTTT. Translation: CASSAGEGEAFF.

The CDR3 DNA reads TGCGCCAGCAGCCGCGGGGGGTGGAGCACTGAAGCTTTCTTT. Protein sequence: CASSRGGWSTEAFF. The chain carries TRBV4-1 and TRBJ1-1; tentatively, D is TRBD1 (5 bases). The V gene's germline CDR1 is MGHRA and CDR2 YSYEKL. The CDR3 covers 14 residues. V was pared by 4 bases and J by 4 bases, with 13 bases between.

This rearrangement joins TRBV6-6 to TRBJ1-2; 7 bases fit TRBD1. Looked up from germline, CDR1 is MNHNY and CDR2 is SVGAGI (reference sequence). This CDR3 is 15 amino acids long. V lost 7 bases and J lost 1; bases outside the gene matches: 9. CDR3 sequence (DNA): TGTGCCAGCATCAAGGGAGACAGGGTTAACTATGGCTACACCTTC. This gives the protein CASIKGDRVNYGYTF.

The rearrangement links TRBV18 to TRBJ1-5, with a possible D match to TRBD1 (5 bases). This CDR3 spans 16 amino acids. Trimming shortened V by 0 bases and J by 4 bases, and 13 bases separated the two germline ends. The germline gives CDR1 KGHSH, CDR2 LQKENI. The CDR3 DNA follows: TGTGCCAGCTCACCACCGAGCAGGGTTAGTAATCAGCCCCAGCATTTT. This encodes CASSPPSRVSNQPQHF.

This clone was counted only a few times. This chain connects TRBV5-6 to TRBJ1-1; TRBD1 might be the D (6 bases). Germline V gives CDR1 SGHDT, CDR2 YYEEEE. Trimming stripped 2 bases from V and 11 bases from J, with 16 bases between. This CDR3 is 13 amino acids long. In DNA form, the CDR3 reads TGTGCCAGCAGCTTTCAGGGGAAGGATTGGGCTTTCTTT. As protein: CASSFQGKDWAFF.

This chain connects TRBV27 to TRBJ2-1; D is ambiguous. The CDR3 runs 15 residues. The germline V and J ends were trimmed by 7 bases and 2 bases, with 15 bases remaining between them. Germline loops: CDR1 MNHEY, CDR2 SMNVEV (reference sequence). DNA for the CDR3: TGTGCCAGCACCCTAGACTGGAGTACCTACAATGAGCAGTTCTTC. Its translation: CASTLDWSTYNEQFF.